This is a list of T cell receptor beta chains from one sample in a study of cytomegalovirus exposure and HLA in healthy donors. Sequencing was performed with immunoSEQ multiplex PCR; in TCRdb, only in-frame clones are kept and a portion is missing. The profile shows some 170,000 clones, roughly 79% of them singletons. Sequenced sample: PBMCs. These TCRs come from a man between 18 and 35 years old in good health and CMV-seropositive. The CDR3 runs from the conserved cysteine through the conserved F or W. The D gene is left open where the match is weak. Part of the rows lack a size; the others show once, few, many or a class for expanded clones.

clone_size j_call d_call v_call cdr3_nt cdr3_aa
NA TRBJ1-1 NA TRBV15 TGTGCCACCAGCGGTATGACCGAGGAGGACACTGAAGCTTTCTTT CATSGMTEEDTEAFF
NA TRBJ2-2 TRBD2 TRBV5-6 TGTGCCAGCAGCCTAGCGGGAGGTGGCGGGGAGCTGTTTTTT CASSLAGGGGELFF
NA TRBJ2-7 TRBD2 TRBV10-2 TGCGCCAGCAGTTGGACTAGCGGGAGTCGGAGCGAGCAGTACTTC CASSWTSGSRSEQYF
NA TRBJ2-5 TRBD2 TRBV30 TGTGCCTGGACCCGGGAGGGGGGCAGCCAAGAGACCCAGTACTTC CAWTREGGSQETQYF
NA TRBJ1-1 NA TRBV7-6 TGTGCCAGCAGCCCTGGGCCCACGAACACTGAAGCTTTCTTT CASSPGPTNTEAFF
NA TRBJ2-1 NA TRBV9 TGTGCCAGCAGCCCGTCGTCCATAGGAGGGGTCGAGCAGTTCTTC CASSPSSIGGVEQFF
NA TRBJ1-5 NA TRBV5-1 TGCGCCAGCAGCGCGGACAGCCCAAATCAGCCCCAGCATTTT CASSADSPNQPQHF
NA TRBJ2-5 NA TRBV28 TGTGCCAGCAGTGGGAGAACCGGCTTCGAGAGGGAGACCCAGTACTTC CASSGRTGFERETQYF
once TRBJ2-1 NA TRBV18 TGTGCCAGCTCACCGGGACTGAATGAGCAGTTCTTC CASSPGLNEQFF
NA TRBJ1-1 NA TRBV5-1 TGCGCCAGCAGCTTGGCAGGGTCATTCAACAGCATGAACACTGAAGCTTTCTTT CASSLAGSFNSMNTEAFF
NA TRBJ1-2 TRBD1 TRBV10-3 TGTGCCATCAGGCCCGACAGGGGTCAGGGCTACACCTTC CAIRPDRGQGYTF
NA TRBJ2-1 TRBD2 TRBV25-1 TGTGCCAGCAGTTTAGTGGGGGGGTTATACAATGAGCAGTTCTTC CASSLVGGLYNEQFF
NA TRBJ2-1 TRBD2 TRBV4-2 TGTGCCAGCAGCCCCCCAATACTAGCGGGAGGCCCCTATGAGCAGTTCTTC CASSPPILAGGPYEQFF
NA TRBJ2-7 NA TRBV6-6 TGTGCCAGCAGCCGTCCCACGAACTCCTCCTACGAGCAGTACTTC CASSRPTNSSYEQYF
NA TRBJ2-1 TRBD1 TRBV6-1 TGTGCCAGCAGTCATATTAGCGACAGGGCCCATGAGCAGTTCTTC CASSHISDRAHEQFF
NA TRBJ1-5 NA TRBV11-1 TGTGCCAGCAGCTTAGAGGACAGTTATAGCAATCAGCCCCAGCATTTT CASSLEDSYSNQPQHF
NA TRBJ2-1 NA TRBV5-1 TGCGCCAGCAGCGTAGGGAGTGGGAGGTCCTACAATGAGCAGTTCTTC CASSVGSGRSYNEQFF
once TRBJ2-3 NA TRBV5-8 TGTGCCAGCAGCTTGGCACAGGGAAGAGATACGCAGTATTTT CASSLAQGRDTQYF
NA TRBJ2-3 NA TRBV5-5 TGTGCCAGCAGAGTACAGGGAGCAGATACGCAGTATTTT CASRVQGADTQYF
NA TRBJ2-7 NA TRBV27 TGTGCCAGCAGTCAGCAGGGCGGCGAGCAGTACTTC CASSQQGGEQYF
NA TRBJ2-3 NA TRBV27 TGTGCCAGCAGCAATCCCTTAATCGGGACAGATACGCAGTATTTT CASSNPLIGTDTQYF
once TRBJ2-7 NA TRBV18 TGTGCCAGCTCACCGTCGGTCTACGAGCAGTACTTC CASSPSVYEQYF
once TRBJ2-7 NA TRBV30 TGTGCCTGGAGTGCGGCAGGGTTCTCCTACGAGCAGTACTTC CAWSAAGFSYEQYF
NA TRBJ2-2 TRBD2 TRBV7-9 TGTGCCAGCAGCTTACTAGCGGGGGCATGGAACACCGGGGAGCTGTTTTTT CASSLLAGAWNTGELFF
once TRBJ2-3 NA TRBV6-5 TGTGCCAGCAGTTACGGAGCGCCGGCGGATACGCAGTATTTT CASSYGAPADTQYF
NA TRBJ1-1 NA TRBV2 TGTGCCAGCAGTGACGTGACTCGAGCTTTCTTT CASSDVTRAFF
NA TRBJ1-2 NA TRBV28 TGTGCCAGCATGGCCCTCCAAGGGGGAAGGTATGGCTACACCTTC CASMALQGGRYGYTF
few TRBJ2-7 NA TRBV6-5 TGTGCCAGCAGTTACGGGGGGACCCCCAACTACGAGCAGTACTTC CASSYGGTPNYEQYF
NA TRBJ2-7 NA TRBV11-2 TGTGCCAGCAGCACAACCTACGAGCAGTACTTC CASSTTYEQYF
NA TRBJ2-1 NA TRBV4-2 TGTGCCAGCAGCCAATGGGAAGGCAGGGGCCACAATGAGCAGTTCTTC CASSQWEGRGHNEQFF
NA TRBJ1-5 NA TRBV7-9 TGTGCCAGCAGCTTACCGAATCAGCCCCAGCATTTT CASSLPNQPQHF
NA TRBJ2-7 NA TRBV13 TGTGCCAGCAGCCCACCCTCACTAGCTGAGCAGTACTTC CASSPPSLAEQYF
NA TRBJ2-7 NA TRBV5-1 TGCGCCAGCAGCTACCAATCCGGGTCCTACGAGCAGTACTTC CASSYQSGSYEQYF